This T cell receptor (beta chain) was documented in a study of shared clonotypes between healthy human individuals. Cells designated naive CD8 were CD45RO-negative and were positively selected for CCR7, with terminally differentiated effector memory CD45RA+ cells excluded. Caucasian adults residing in Nashville, Tennessee made up all the donors. The CDR3 runs 14 residues. V shed 5 bases and J shed 0 bases, with 5 bases lying between them. Germline values: CDR1 SNHLY, CDR2 FYNNEI. TCRdb's copy holds only in-frame clones and misses some; the assay was immunoSEQ multiplex PCR. Among about 580,000 clones listed, roughly 98% were seen once.

The chain recombines TRBV2 with TRBJ2-6; D uncertain. Material for sequencing was naive CD8+ T cells sorted from blood. The origin of this receptor is a man aged 25-45 years in good health. CDR3 in amino acids: CASSRLSGANVLTF. The DNA of the CDR3 is TGTGCCAGCAGTCGTCTCTCTGGGGCCAACGTCCTGACTTTC.